These 23 T cell receptor beta chains originate from one sample sequenced in a study of T cells after yellow fever vaccination (dated by TCRdb to between 2018 and 2020). The treatment or condition label corresponds to: live attenuated yellow fever vaccine strain. The library was generated by 5' RACE. The reads were generated on an Illumina NovaSeq 6000. The public reads were reanalyzed by TCRdb: fastp trimming at Q25, MiXCR alignment, in-frame beta chains only. All rows with the same CDR3 protein become a single entry with the most common DNA and genes. Across this sample there are about 300,000 distinct CDR3 sequences, with about 4% seen only once. The ten biggest clones cover more than 20% of the sample. The sample here was PBMCs, taken 5 days after the yellow fever booster vaccination. All receptors derive from a man younger than 35 who received the YFV17D yellow fever vaccine.

The chain recombines TRBV7-9 with TRBJ1-4; D is perhaps TRBD1 (6 bases). Germline V lookup: CDR1 SEHNR, CDR2 FQNEAQ (reference sequence). The V and J ends lost 1 base and 6 bases respectively, with 9 bases between them. The CDR3 has 14 residues. The DNA for the CDR3 is TGTGCCAGCAGCTTAGACAGGGAGGATGAAAAACTGTTTTTT. Its protein product is CASSLDREDEKLFF.

This rearrangement joins TRBV5-1 to TRBJ1-1; possibly TRBD1 for D (6 bases). Germline V lookup: CDR1 SGHRS, CDR2 YFSETQ. V was shortened by 4 bases and J by 3 bases, with 13 bases between the two germline ends. The CDR3 is made up of 14 amino acids. The DNA for the CDR3 is TGCGCCAGCAGCATCAGGGGCCTCCACACTGAAGCTTTCTTT. It specifies CASSIRGLHTEAFF.

This clonotype appeared many times. J is TRBJ2-1 and V is TRBV4-3; no reliable D call. V was shortened by 7 bases and J by 0 bases, with 13 bases between the two germline ends. The CDR3 contains 15 residues. The germline gives CDR1 LGHNA, CDR2 YSLEER. The DNA for the CDR3 is TGCGCCAGCACCTCCACGATTCTCTCCTACAATGAGCAGTTCTTC. It is translated as CASTSTILSYNEQFF.

This clonotype was counted between two and nine times. This chain uses TRBV12-3 or TRBV12-4 with TRBJ2-1; D uncertain. V shed 5 bases and J shed 5 bases, with 22 bases lying between them. The CDR3 sequence is 17 residues long. As DNA, the CDR3 is TGTGCCAGCAGTACGTCCCTAATTTGGGCCACCAACAATGAGCAGTTCTTC. Translated: CASSTSLIWATNNEQFF.

The V call is TRBV19, the J call TRBJ2-3, with TRBD1 identical over 9 bases. After removal of 9 bases from V and 13 bases from J, the junction contained 8 bases not matched to a gene. Looked up from germline, CDR1 is LNHDA and CDR2 is SQIVND (reference sequence). The CDR3 runs to 11 residues. DNA for the CDR3: TGTGCCAGCGAGGACAGGGGCCAGGAGTATTTT. This sequence encodes CASEDRGQEYF.

A few counts support this clonotype. V gene TRBV9 combines with J gene TRBJ1-6; D might be TRBD1 (5 bases). V lost 3 bases to trimming and J lost 10 bases, with 14 bases between them. This CDR3 region has 14 residues. Germline CDR1 is SGDLS and CDR2 is YYNGEE. The CDR3 DNA sequence: TGTGCCAGCAGCGCCTCAGGGAGTGGATCACCCCTCCACTTT. Its protein is CASSASGSGSPLHF.

This clonotype was counted at least ten times. This chain connects TRBV29-1 to TRBJ2-1; 7 bases are shared with TRBD2. CDR1 SQVTM and CDR2 ANQGSEA come from the germline V gene. The CDR3 loop spans 11 amino acids. J was trimmed by 7 bases and V by 7 bases; bases with no gene match: 4. CDR3 sequence (DNA): TGCAGCGGGCGAGCGGGGAATGAGCAGTTCTTC. This sequence encodes CSGRAGNEQFF.

The sample holds a few counts of this clonotype. V gene TRBV3-1 combines with J gene TRBJ2-3, with D possibly being TRBD1 (6 bases). The CDR3 spans 16 residues. Germline V gene lookup returns CDR1 LGHDT and CDR2 YNNKEL (reference sequence). Trimming left V 1 base short and J 6 bases short, with 17 bases between. The CDR3, as DNA: TGTGCCAGCAGCCAAGTTAGGGGGATCGGTGGGGATACGCAGTATTTT. This translates into CASSQVRGIGGDTQYF.

This clonotype has only a few counts. CDR3 bases: TGTGCCATCAGTGCGGACCTGATCAGCAATCAGCCCCAGCATTTT. It yields the protein CAISADLISNQPQHF. The V call is TRBV10-3, the J call TRBJ1-5; D gene ambiguous. Germline V gives CDR1 ENHRY, CDR2 SYGVKD. The germline V and J ends were trimmed by 4 bases and 1 base, with 11 bases remaining between them. The CDR3 consists of 15 residues.

The rearrangement links TRBV5-1 to TRBJ2-7; perhaps D is TRBD1 or TRBD2 (5 bases each). CDR1 is SGHRS, CDR2 YFSETQ, per germline. CDR3 length: 14 residues. The germline V and J ends were trimmed by 3 bases and 2 bases, with 12 bases remaining between them. The CDR3 sequence: CASSSLGVPYEQYF. CDR3 sequence (DNA): TGCGCCAGCAGCTCTTTGGGGGTACCCTACGAGCAGTACTTC.

This clonotype was observed at least ten times. For the CDR3, the DNA is TGTGCCAGCAGTCCCCTGGAGACAGTCGGGTACAATGAGCAGTTCTTC. Amino acid sequence: CASSPLETVGYNEQFF. V usage is TRBV28 and J usage is TRBJ2-1, with D perhaps TRBD1 (5 bases). CDR1 and CDR2 (germline): MDHEN, SYDVKM. The V end lost 5 bases, the J end lost 4 bases, and 18 bases lay between the germline ends. This CDR3 comprises 16 residues.

This clonotype has more than one count but fewer than ten. The J gene is TRBJ2-5, the V gene TRBV5-1; TRBD1 agrees at 8 bases. The CDR3 is made up of 14 amino acids. V lost 3 bases and J lost 4; bases outside the gene matches: 5. Germline V gives CDR1 SGHRS, CDR2 YFSETQ. In DNA, the CDR3 is TGCGCCAGCAGCTACGACAGGGGAACAGAGACCCAGTACTTC. Protein sequence: CASSYDRGTETQYF.

This clonotype was seen at least ten times. J is TRBJ2-3 and V is TRBV5-1; a weak D match, TRBD1 (5 bases). V was cut by 7 bases and J by 7 bases, with 10 bases left in between. The CDR3 is 11 amino acids. Germline V gives CDR1 SGHRS, CDR2 YFSETQ. In DNA, the CDR3 is TGCGCCAGCGTAGGGGCCAATACGCAGTATTTT. Amino acids: CASVGANTQYF.

This clonotype was observed a handful of times. J is TRBJ2-7 and V is TRBV5-1; D is unresolved. The V gene lost 5 bases and the J gene lost 2 bases, with 11 bases spanning the gap. Germline values: CDR1 SGHRS, CDR2 YFSETQ. CDR3 length equals 13 residues. In nucleotides, the CDR3 is TGCGCCAGCAGTGCAAGGGATGCCTACGAGCAGTACTTC. Amino acids: CASSARDAYEQYF. Using reference TRBV5-1 and TRBJ2-7 for the parts outside the CDR3, the full variable domain is KAGVTQTPRYLIKTRGQQVTLSCSPISGHRSVSWYQQTPGQGLQFLFEYFSETQRNKGNFPGRFSGRQFSNSRSEMNVSTLELGDSALYLCASSARDAYEQYFGPGTRLTVT.

Turning to this clonotype: Since no conserved phenylalanine or tryptophan closes the CDR3, a read error is the likely cause. The J gene is TRBJ2-1, the V gene TRBV2, with D possibly being TRBD2 (5 bases). With 3 bases removed from V and 0 bases from J, the gap between germline ends came to 12 bases. This CDR3 has 16 amino acids. Germline V gives CDR1 SNHLY, CDR2 FYNNEI. DNA for the CDR3: TGTGCCAGCAGTGAGAGGGCCATTAGCTCCTACAATGAGCAGTTCGTC. It yields the protein CASSERAISSYNEQFV.

The table lists this clonotype with many counts. Here the CDR3 DNA reads TGTGCCAGCAAAAAGGGAGGTGGGGGGCCCCACAATGAGCAGTTCTTC. This gives the protein CASKKGGGGPHNEQFF. The gene calls are TRBV7-2 and TRBJ2-1; either TRBD1 or TRBD2 may supply D (6 bases each). The CDR3 runs 16 residues. The ends were cut back, 7 bases at V and 5 bases at J, with 21 bases in the middle. Per germline, CDR1 SGHTA and CDR2 FQGNSA. The full variable domain, its missing parts supplied by reference TRBV7-2 and TRBJ2-1, is GAGVSQSPSNKVTEKGKDVELRCDPISGHTALYWYRQSLGQGLEFLIYFQGNSAPDKSGLPSDRFSAERTGGSVSTLTIQRTQQEDSAVYLCASKKGGGGPHNEQFFGPGTRLTVL.

V is TRBV20-1 and J is TRBJ2-7, with 7 positions matching TRBD1. V trimming: 5 bases; J trimming: 3 bases; junction bases outside the gene matches: 4. This CDR3 has 12 residues. Germline V gives CDR1 DFQATT, CDR2 SNEGSKA (reference sequence). The CDR3 loop is CSASRGLYEQYF. The CDR3 nucleotides are TGCAGTGCTTCTAGGGGGCTCTACGAGCAGTACTTC.

V and J are TRBV7-2 and TRBJ1-1; weak D call: TRBD1 (6 bases). CDR1 SGHTA and CDR2 FQGNSA come from the germline V gene. The CDR3 has 14 amino acids. V was cut by 4 bases and J by 5 bases, with 14 bases left in between. This chain's CDR3 is CASSSLTGGTEAFF. The CDR3 region has the DNA TGTGCCAGCAGCTCGCTGACAGGCGGGACTGAAGCTTTCTTT. The variable domain in full, with the rest retrieved from reference TRBV7-2 and TRBJ1-1, is GAGVSQSPSNKVTEKGKDVELRCDPISGHTALYWYRQSLGQGLEFLIYFQGNSAPDKSGLPSDRFSAERTGGSVSTLTIQRTQQEDSAVYLCASSSLTGGTEAFFGQGTRLTVV.

This clonotype was seen a few times. The V call is TRBV29-1, the J call TRBJ2-5; D unclear. With 5 bases removed from V and 1 base from J, the gap between germline ends came to 11 bases. The CDR3 contains 13 residues. Germline-derived CDR1 and CDR2 are SQVTM and ANQGSEA. CDR3: CSVRRAPQETQYF. The CDR3 DNA follows: TGCAGCGTTCGGAGAGCACCCCAAGAGACCCAGTACTTC.

This clonotype has at least ten counts. The chain joins TRBV5-1 to TRBJ2-3; D is uncertain. The CDR3 has 12 amino acids. Trimming pared 4 bases from V and 4 bases from J, leaving 7 bases between. Germline V gives CDR1 SGHRS, CDR2 YFSETQ. In nucleotides, the CDR3 is TGCGCCAGCAGCCTTACGGCAGATACGCAGTATTTT. Its translation: CASSLTADTQYF.

The table lists this clonotype with many counts. The chain joins TRBV20-1 to TRBJ2-7; tentatively, D is TRBD1 (7 bases). The length of the CDR3 is 12 residues. V lost 6 bases, J lost 4 bases, and 13 bases lay in between. Germline V lookup: CDR1 DFQATT, CDR2 SNEGSKA (reference sequence). CDR3 DNA: TGCAGTGCCCAGGGGGGAGGTTACGAGCAGTACGTC. As protein: CSAQGGGYEQYV.

This clonotype was seen ten or more times. The chain has TRBV5-1 and TRBJ2-1, with 7 bases that match TRBD1. Per germline, CDR1 SGHRS and CDR2 YFSETQ. This CDR3 spans 15 amino acids. V gave up 4 bases and J gave up 5 bases; unmatched junction bases: 9. The CDR3 sequence is CASSALPGQHNEQFF. CDR3 bases: TGCGCCAGCAGCGCACTACCGGGACAGCACAATGAGCAGTTCTTC. The full variable domain, with the rest looked up from reference TRBV5-1 and TRBJ2-1, is KAGVTQTPRYLIKTRGQQVTLSCSPISGHRSVSWYQQTPGQGLQFLFEYFSETQRNKGNFPGRFSGRQFSNSRSEMNVSTLELGDSALYLCASSALPGQHNEQFFGPGTRLTVL.

In its sample, this clonotype was seen many times. J is TRBJ1-5 and V is TRBV4-3, with 8 bases lining up with TRBD1. V shed 2 bases and J 4 bases; nucleotides not matched to a gene: 7. Germline CDR1 is LGHNA and CDR2 is YSLEER. CDR3 length equals 16 residues. The CDR3 region is CASSQYEDRVNQPQHF. As DNA, the CDR3 is TGCGCCAGCAGCCAATACGAGGACAGGGTAAATCAGCCCCAGCATTTT.